This T cell receptor (beta chain) was obtained from a study of cytomegalovirus exposure and HLA in healthy donors. The germline V and J ends were trimmed by 3 bases and 1 base, with 7 bases remaining between them. CDR3 length: 13 amino acids. In germline, CDR1 is MNHEY, CDR2 SMNVEV (reference sequence). Profiled with immunoSEQ multiplex PCR; TCRdb holds only in-frame clones, not every one. The sample includes approximately 150,000 clones, roughly 80% of them seen just once. This sequence was found in a man aged 30-40 years in good health and CMV-seropositive. V is TRBV27 and J is TRBJ2-7; unclear D gene. Sequenced input: PBMCs. The chain's CDR3 is CASSFTESYEQYF. For the CDR3, the DNA is TGTGCCAGCAGTTTTACAGAATCCTACGAGCAGTACTTC.